This T cell receptor (beta chain) is from a study of response to subunit inactivated influenza vaccine. A note on this clonotype: Its antigen is as yet unknown.

This CDR3 contains 17 residues. CDR1 and CDR2 from the germline V gene are SGDLS and YYNGEE. With 4 bases clipped from V and 3 bases from J, the junction kept 9 bases outside the gene matches. Overall study findings and caveats: Authors suggested few new T cells are recruited by each seasonal influenza vaccination.

In TCRdb, the RT-PCR reads were re-called with MiXCR into one record per CDR3 protein. Among hundreds of thousands of distinct CDR3 sequences listed, about 25% were seen once. The starting material was CD4+ T cells sorted from PBMCs, obtained about 5 days after vaccination. This TCR came from a man aged 45 to 65 who received an inactivated influenza vaccine. V usage is TRBV9 and J usage is TRBJ2-3; the match to TRBD2 covers 12 bases. As DNA, the CDR3 is TGTGCCAGCAGCCCGTCTAGCGGGAGGGCCGGGACAGATACGCAGTATTTT. This translates into CASSPSSGRAGTDTQYF.